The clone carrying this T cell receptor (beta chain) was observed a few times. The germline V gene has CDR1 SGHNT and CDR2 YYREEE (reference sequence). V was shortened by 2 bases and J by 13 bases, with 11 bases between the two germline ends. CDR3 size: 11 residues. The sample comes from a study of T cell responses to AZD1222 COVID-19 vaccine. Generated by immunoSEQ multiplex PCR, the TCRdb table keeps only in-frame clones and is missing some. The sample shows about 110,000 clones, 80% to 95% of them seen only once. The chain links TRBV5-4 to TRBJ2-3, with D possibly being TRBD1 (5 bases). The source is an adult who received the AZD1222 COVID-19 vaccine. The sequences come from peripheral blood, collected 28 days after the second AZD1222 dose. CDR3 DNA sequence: TGTGCCAGCAGCTTTTCCAGGGTGGAGTATTTT. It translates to CASSFSRVEYF.